This section outlines one TCR beta chain sequence together with its context. Its antigen is currently unknown. V lost 1 base to trimming and J lost 3 bases, with 13 bases between them. The germline V gene encodes CDR1 SGHDT and CDR2 YYEEEE. This CDR3 is built from 15 residues. Vbeta (60) and Jbeta (13) primers were used in the PCR. Profiling relied on immunoSEQ multiplex PCR, and the TCRdb table lists in-frame clones only, not all of them. The table shows over 140,000 clones, with 65% to 85% occurring only once. The data were obtained in a study of cytomegalovirus exposure and HLA in healthy donors. Study findings and constraints: Within an earlier analysis, most TCR beta V segments proved productive either about 87% or about 30% of the time. It was 164 TCR beta chains that were listed as cytomegalovirus-associated. For most TCR sequences rarity was the rule, although some public TCRs occurred in many donors.

Sample: PBMCs. The genes are TRBV5-6 and TRBJ2-5; tentatively, D is TRBD2 (5 bases). The receptor's source is a man aged 50 to 60 in good health and CMV-seronegative. The CDR3 reads CASSLRLAREETQYF. Here the CDR3 DNA reads TGTGCCAGCAGCTTGAGGTTAGCGCGAGAAGAGACCCAGTACTTC.